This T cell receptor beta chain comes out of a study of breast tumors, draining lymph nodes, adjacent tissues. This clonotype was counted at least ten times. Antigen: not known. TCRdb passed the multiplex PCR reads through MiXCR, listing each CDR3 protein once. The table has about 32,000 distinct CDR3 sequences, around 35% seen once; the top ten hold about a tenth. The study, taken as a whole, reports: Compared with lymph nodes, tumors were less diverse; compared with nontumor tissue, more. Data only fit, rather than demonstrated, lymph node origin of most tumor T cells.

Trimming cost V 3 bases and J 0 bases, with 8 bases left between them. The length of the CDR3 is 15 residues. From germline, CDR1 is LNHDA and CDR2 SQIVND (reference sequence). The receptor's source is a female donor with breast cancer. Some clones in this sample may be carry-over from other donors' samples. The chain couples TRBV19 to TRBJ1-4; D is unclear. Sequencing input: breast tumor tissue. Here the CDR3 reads CASSMGTATNEKLFF. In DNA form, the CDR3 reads TGTGCCAGTAGTATGGGCACCGCAACTAATGAAAAACTGTTTTTT. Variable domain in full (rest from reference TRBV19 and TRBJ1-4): DGGITQSPKYLFRKEGQNVTLSCEQNLNHDAMYWYRQDPGQGLRLIYYSQIVNDFQKGDIAEGYSVSREKKESFPLTVTSAQKNPTAFYLCASSMGTATNEKLFFGSGTQLSVL.